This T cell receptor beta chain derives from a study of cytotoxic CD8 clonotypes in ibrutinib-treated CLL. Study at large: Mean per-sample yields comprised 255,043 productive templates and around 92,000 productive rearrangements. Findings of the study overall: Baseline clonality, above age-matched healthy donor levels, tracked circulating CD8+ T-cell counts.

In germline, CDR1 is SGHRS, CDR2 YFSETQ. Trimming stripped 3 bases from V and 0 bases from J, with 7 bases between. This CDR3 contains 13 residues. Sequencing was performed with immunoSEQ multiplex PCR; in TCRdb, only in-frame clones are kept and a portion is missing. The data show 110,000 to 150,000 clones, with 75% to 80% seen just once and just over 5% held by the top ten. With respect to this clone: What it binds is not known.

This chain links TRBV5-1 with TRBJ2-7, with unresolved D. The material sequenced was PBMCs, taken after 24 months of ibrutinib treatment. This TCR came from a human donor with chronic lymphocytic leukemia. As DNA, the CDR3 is TGCGCCAGCAGCTGGGAAAGCTCCTACGAGCAGTACTTC. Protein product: CASSWESSYEQYF.